This T cell receptor (beta chain) comes out of a study of T-cell memory formation after mild COVID-19. Looked up from germline, CDR1 is SGHRS and CDR2 is YFSETQ. The CDR3 has 15 residues. Trimming cost V 4 bases and J 3 bases; bases outside gene matches: 7. Using its own MiXCR run on the 5' RACE reads, TCRdb lists one record per CDR3 protein. The data hold a few hundred thousand distinct CDR3 sequences, with 27% observed a single time. Only a few counts were recorded for this clonotype. The target antigen is unknown. The study, taken as a whole, reports: Some clones that responded turned up in pre-infection memory, which suggests that cross-reactive memory joined in. From day 15 to 85, contracting clones were balanced between CD4 and CD8, whereas later expanders leaned toward CD4+.

The sequenced material came from PBMCs or a T cell subset sorted from them (not recorded which). This receptor was obtained from an adult woman who had mild COVID-19 (a few samples of this study predate the infection). Cell type and time point are not known. V is TRBV5-1 and J is TRBJ2-7, with TRBD2 matching 10 bases. The CDR3 region has the DNA TGCGCCAGCAGCCCCAGCTTAGCGGGGGGCTACGAGCAGTACTTC. It encodes CASSPSLAGGYEQYF. Using reference TRBV5-1 and TRBJ2-7 for the parts outside the CDR3, the full variable domain is KAGVTQTPRYLIKTRGQQVTLSCSPISGHRSVSWYQQTPGQGLQFLFEYFSETQRNKGNFPGRFSGRQFSNSRSEMNVSTLELGDSALYLCASSPSLAGGYEQYFGPGTRLTVT.